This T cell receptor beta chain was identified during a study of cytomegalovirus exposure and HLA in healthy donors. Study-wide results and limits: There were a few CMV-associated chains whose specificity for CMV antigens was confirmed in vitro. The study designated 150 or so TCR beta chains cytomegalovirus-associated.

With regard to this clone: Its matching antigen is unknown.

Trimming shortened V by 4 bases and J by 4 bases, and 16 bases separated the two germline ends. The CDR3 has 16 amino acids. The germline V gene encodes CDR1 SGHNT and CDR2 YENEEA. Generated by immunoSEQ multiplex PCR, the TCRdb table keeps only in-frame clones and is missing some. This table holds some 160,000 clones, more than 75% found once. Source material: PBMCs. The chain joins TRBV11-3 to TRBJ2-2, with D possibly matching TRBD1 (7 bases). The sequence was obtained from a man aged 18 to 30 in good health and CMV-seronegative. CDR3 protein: CASSSPTGRSTGELFF. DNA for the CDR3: TGTGCCAGCAGCTCCCCGACAGGGAGGAGCACCGGGGAGCTGTTTTTT.